Each of the 14 T cell receptor beta chains below was sequenced from the same sample in a study of blood T cell repertoires in COVID-19. TCRdb's table, derived via immunoSEQ multiplex PCR, lists solely in-frame clones and lacks some. The sample includes about 140,000 clones, about 80% of them seen just once. Sample: peripheral blood. These receptor sequences come from a human donor in a cohort sampled during active COVID-19.

DNA for the CDR3: TGTGCCAGCAGTGCCCTCCGGAAGTTAGGTAGACTTCCTGGAAACACCATATATTTT. Encoded protein: CASSALRKLGRLPGNTIYF. This chain connects TRBV6-4 to TRBJ1-3, with D uncertain. The CDR3 contains 19 residues. Germline V gene lookup returns CDR1 MRHNA and CDR2 SNTAGT. Deletions cut 4 bases from V and 2 bases from J, with 24 bases between.

This clone appeared a single time. The V call is TRBV6-5, the J call TRBJ2-2; 8 nucleotides line up with TRBD1. Germline values: CDR1 MNHEY, CDR2 SVGAGI. The CDR3 has 14 residues. V dropped 10 bases and J dropped 6; count of bases not matched to a gene: 10. The CDR3 nucleotides read TGTGCCACGAACCGGGACAGGTACTCCGGGGAGCTGTTTTTT. It yields the protein CATNRDRYSGELFF.

The rearrangement joins TRBV11-3 to TRBJ2-1; D might be TRBD1 (6 bases). The CDR3 covers 15 residues. Germline V gene lookup returns CDR1 SGHNT and CDR2 YENEEA. V dropped 5 bases and J dropped 0 bases, with 11 bases sitting between them. The CDR3: CASSPRTVSYNEQFF. The CDR3 DNA follows: TGTGCCAGCAGCCCCCGGACAGTCTCCTACAATGAGCAGTTCTTC.

The chain has TRBV7-9 and TRBJ1-2; 7 nucleotides agree with TRBD1. CDR3 length equals 14 residues. Germline V gene data show CDR1 as SEHNR and CDR2 as FQNEAQ (reference sequence). V lost 5 bases to trimming and J lost 5 bases; unmatched junction nucleotides: 8. This CDR3 reads CASSPSGQPYGYTF. The CDR3 nucleotides read TGTGCCAGCAGCCCCTCGGGACAGCCGTATGGCTACACCTTC. Variable domain in full (rest from reference TRBV7-9 and TRBJ1-2): DTGVSQNPRHKITKRGQNVTFRCDPISEHNRLYWYRQTLGQGPEFLTYFQNEAQLEKSRLLSDRFSAERPKGSFSTLEIQRTEQGDSAMYLCASSPSGQPYGYTFGSGTRLTVV.

The chain employs TRBV7-8 and TRBJ1-5, with 9 positions matching TRBD1. V dropped 5 bases and J dropped 7; count of bases not matched to a gene: 9. The CDR3 runs 15 residues. CDR1 and CDR2 from the germline V gene are SGHVS and FQNEAQ. The CDR3 region is CASSQGQGQGQPQHF. DNA for the CDR3: TGTGCCAGCAGCCAGGGACAGGGTCAAGGACAGCCCCAGCATTTT. The full variable domain, rest sourced from reference TRBV7-8 and TRBJ1-5, is GAGVSQSPRYKVAKRGQDVALRCDPISGHVSLFWYQQALGQGPEFLTYFQNEAQLDKSGLPSDRFFAERPEGSVSTLKIQRTQQEDSAVYLCASSQGQGQGQPQHFGDGTRLSIL.

On this clone: Different DNA sequences within this sample yield the same CDR3. The chain couples TRBV15 to TRBJ2-2, with 7 bases matching TRBD2. CDR1 is LNHNV and CDR2 is YYDKDF in the germline V gene (reference sequence). The ends lost 5 bases at V and 4 bases at J; junction bases unmatched: 4. This CDR3 region has 14 residues. The CDR3 DNA reads TGTGCCACCAGCCGCTCGGGAGGCACCGGGGAGCTGTTTTTT. This encodes CATSRSGGTGELFF. The variable domain in full, completed from reference TRBV15 and TRBJ2-2, reads DAMVIQNPRYQVTQFGKPVTLSCSQTLNHNVMYWYQQKSSQAPKLLFHYYDKDFNNEADTPDNFQSRRPNTSFCFLDIRSPGLGDTAMYLCATSRSGGTGELFFGEGSRLTVL.

J is TRBJ1-2 and V is TRBV10-2, with D perhaps matching TRBD1 (6 bases). V lost 0 bases and J 6 bases, leaving 11 bases between the germline ends. This CDR3 region has 14 residues. CDR1 is WSHSY and CDR2 is SAAADI in the germline V gene. The CDR3 sequence: CASSESRGGNGYTF. Written as DNA, the CDR3 is TGCGCCAGCAGTGAGTCGCGAGGGGGAAATGGCTACACCTTC.

V is TRBV6-5 and J is TRBJ1-3, with 10 nucleotides matching TRBD1. Looked up from germline, CDR1 is MNHEY and CDR2 is SVGAGI. With V trimmed by 4 bases and J by 2 bases, 5 bases remained unmatched. This CDR3 region has 16 residues. The CDR3 spells CASSFRQGAPGNTIYF. The CDR3, as DNA: TGTGCCAGCAGTTTTCGACAGGGGGCCCCTGGAAACACCATATATTTT.

The chain carries TRBV7-9 and TRBJ2-5; possibly TRBD1 for D (5 bases). Germline V gene lookup returns CDR1 SEHNR and CDR2 FQNEAQ (reference sequence). Trimming took off 5 bases at V and 0 bases at J, with 16 bases between the two ends. The CDR3 sequence is 16 residues long. In DNA form, the CDR3 reads TGTGCCAGCAGCACCTTATGGAAAGGGGACCAAGAGACCCAGTACTTC. Its translation: CASSTLWKGDQETQYF.

This clone turned up a few times. The chain's CDR3 is CASNPARDTGELFF. In DNA form, the CDR3 reads TGTGCCAGTAACCCAGCGAGAGACACCGGGGAGCTGTTTTTT. The rearrangement links TRBV19 to TRBJ2-2; no clear D gene. Germline lookup yields CDR1 LNHDA and CDR2 SQIVND (reference sequence). This CDR3 contains 14 residues. V lost 7 bases, J lost 3 bases, and 12 bases lay in between. The whole variable domain, filled in from reference TRBV19 and TRBJ2-2, reads DGGITQSPKYLFRKEGQNVTLSCEQNLNHDAMYWYRQDPGQGLRLIYYSQIVNDFQKGDIAEGYSVSREKKESFPLTVTSAQKNPTAFYLCASNPARDTGELFFGEGSRLTVL.

The V gene is TRBV7-9, the J gene TRBJ1-5; 10 nucleotides align to TRBD1. In germline, CDR1 is SEHNR, CDR2 FQNEAQ (reference sequence). This CDR3 contains 16 residues. V shed 4 bases, J shed 5 bases, and the junction held 8 bases outside the gene matches. The CDR3 loop reads CASSSSGGTGDQPQHF. The CDR3 DNA reads as TGTGCCAGCAGCTCCTCGGGTGGGACAGGGGATCAGCCCCAGCATTTT. Based on the CDR3 plus reference TRBV7-9 and TRBJ1-5, the full variable domain is DTGVSQNPRHKITKRGQNVTFRCDPISEHNRLYWYRQTLGQGPEFLTYFQNEAQLEKSRLLSDRFSAERPKGSFSTLEIQRTEQGDSAMYLCASSSSGGTGDQPQHFGDGTRLSIL.

Turning to this clone: Germline and junction disagree at one end, which may indicate a read error. The chain joins TRBV2 to TRBJ1-6, with D maybe TRBD1 (5 bases). The CDR3 length is 16 residues. Germline CDR1 SNHLY, CDR2 FYNNEI. The CDR3 sequence: CASREPQGAYNSPLHF. Here the CDR3 DNA reads TGTGCCAGCCGTGAGCCCCAGGGCGCCTATAATTCACCCCTCCACTTT. Full variable domain (rest looked up from reference TRBV2 and TRBJ1-6): EPEVTQTPSHQVTQMGQEVILRCVPISNHLYFYWYRQILGQKVEFLVSFYNNEISEKSEIFDDQFSVERPDGSNFTLKIRSTKLEDSAMYFCASREPQGAYNSPLHFGNGTRLTVT.

The chain uses TRBV7-2 and TRBJ1-1; no definite D call. The CDR3 is 14 residues long. Germline lookup yields CDR1 SGHTA and CDR2 FQGNSA. Trimming left V 1 base short and J 6 bases short, with 12 bases between. DNA for the CDR3: TGTGCCAGCAGCTTAGTTCAGGTTGTCTCTGAAGCTTTCTTT. Translation: CASSLVQVVSEAFF.

The rearrangement links TRBV28 to TRBJ2-7; D is undetermined. Germline values: CDR1 MDHEN, CDR2 SYDVKM. Between the trimmed V and J ends, which lost 7 bases and 5 bases, there was a span of 18 bases. This CDR3 is 14 amino acids long. CDR3 coding DNA: TGTGCCAGCATGTCCCGGAGACCTAGAAACGAGCAGTACTTC. As protein: CASMSRRPRNEQYF.